This TCR beta chain comes out of a study of T cell responses to AZD1222 COVID-19 vaccine. Turning to the study itself: Whether given at about 4 or about 12 weeks, second doses were pooled.

Clones were sequenced by immunoSEQ multiplex PCR, and TCRdb holds only the in-frame ones, with some missing. Among some 120,000 clones listed, 93% were seen once. As concerns this clone: Its antigen is undetermined.

This CDR3 has 13 residues. Germline-derived CDR1 and CDR2 are SGHRS and YFSETQ. V lost 2 bases and J 4 bases, leaving 6 bases between the germline ends. Study outcomes and limitations: Elevations in Spike-specific TCR breadth and depth followed administration of two AZD1222 doses. After the peak T cell response, and only then, were repertoires sampled. The CD4 TCRs associated with vaccination extended across spike and predominated at 160-218 and 743-854.

The chain carries TRBV5-1 and TRBJ2-2; D perhaps matches TRBD1 (5 bases). The specimen was peripheral blood, collected on day 0 of AZD1222 vaccination. The source is an adult in good health. Here the CDR3 DNA reads TGCGCCAGCAGCTTCAGGGCCACCGGGGAGCTGTTTTTT. Amino acid sequence: CASSFRATGELFF.